Following are 20 T cell receptor beta chains from one sample sequenced in a study of blood T cell repertoires in COVID-19. Libraries were prepared by immunoSEQ multiplex PCR; TCRdb keeps only in-frame clonotypes and omits some of them. The sample has tens of thousands of clones; 70% to 90% are singletons. The sample consisted of peripheral blood. All receptors derive from a man between 50 and 59 years old with active or convalescent COVID-19.

This clone was recorded once. This chain uses TRBV6-2 or TRBV6-3 with TRBJ2-3, with 7 bases aligning to TRBD2. Germline loops: CDR1 MNHEY, CDR2 SVGEGT. V shed 1 base and J 0 bases; nucleotides not matched to a gene: 4. There are 16 residues in the CDR3. DNA of the CDR3: TGTGCCAGCAGTTACTACGGCGGGGGAAGCACAGATACGCAGTATTTT. It encodes CASSYYGGGSTDTQYF.

The chain has TRBV7-2 and TRBJ2-1, with 11 bases fitting TRBD2. Trimming took 0 bases from V and 6 from J; bases not matched to a gene: 1. Germline CDR1 is SGHTA and CDR2 is FQGNSA. This CDR3 region has 15 residues. This CDR3 is CASSLASGRVNEQFF. For the CDR3, the DNA is TGTGCCAGCAGCTTAGCTAGCGGGAGGGTCAATGAGCAGTTCTTC.

The J gene is TRBJ2-7, the V gene TRBV9; D perhaps matches TRBD2 (6 bases). From germline, CDR1 is SGDLS and CDR2 YYNGEE. The CDR3 covers 14 residues. The V end lost 0 bases, the J end lost 1 base, and 8 bases lay between the germline ends. CDR3 residues: CASSVVEGSYEQYF. DNA for the CDR3: TGTGCCAGCAGCGTAGTGGAGGGTTCCTACGAGCAGTACTTC.

The rearrangement joins TRBV7-6 to TRBJ2-2; a possible D gene is TRBD2 (6 bases). Germline CDR1 reads SGHVS; CDR2 reads FNYEAQ. V was cut by 0 bases and J by 1 base, with 9 bases left in between. The CDR3 runs 16 residues. CDR3 DNA sequence: TGTGCCAGCAGCTTAGCTCTCGGGGGGAACACCGGGGAGCTGTTTTTT. Amino acids: CASSLALGGNTGELFF.

This clone was found once. The gene calls are TRBV11-2 and TRBJ2-5; D is possibly TRBD2 (6 bases). V was clipped by 3 bases and J by 5 bases, with 13 bases between them. The CDR3 has 14 amino acids. The germline V gene encodes CDR1 SGHAT and CDR2 FQNNGV. In DNA form, the CDR3 reads TGTGCCAGCAGCTTGGCGGGGCTGGGGGAGACCCAGTACTTC. It codes for CASSLAGLGETQYF.

The chain links TRBV25-1 to TRBJ2-7, with D unresolved. Germline values: CDR1 MGHDK, CDR2 SYGVNS. Between the trimmed V and J ends, which lost 4 bases and 5 bases, there was a span of 9 bases. The CDR3 is made up of 12 amino acids. CDR3 loop: CASSGYSNEQYF. In DNA, the CDR3 is TGTGCCAGCAGTGGGTACAGTAACGAGCAGTACTTC.

The V and J genes are TRBV2 and TRBJ1-5; 7 positions match TRBD1. The CDR3 runs 18 residues. Germline lookup yields CDR1 SNHLY and CDR2 FYNNEI. With 0 bases clipped from V and 0 bases from J, the junction kept 8 bases outside the gene matches. The DNA of the CDR3 is TGTGCCAGCAGTGAAGCTATCGGACAGGCGAATAGCAATCAGCCCCAGCATTTT. Its protein is CASSEAIGQANSNQPQHF.

This chain connects TRBV3-1 (or the pseudogene TRBV3-2) to TRBJ2-3; 12 positions match TRBD2. The J segment lost 5 bases and the V segment lost 4 bases, leaving 1 base of the junction unmatched. CDR1 and CDR2 from the germline V gene are LGHDT and YNNKEL (reference sequence). The length of the CDR3 is 14 residues. This chain's CDR3 is CASSRGLAGDTQYF. The CDR3 coding sequence is TGTGCCAGCAGCCGGGGACTAGCGGGAGATACGCAGTATTTT.

J is TRBJ2-7 and V is TRBV10-3, with D perhaps TRBD1 (8 bases). This CDR3 region has 15 residues. From germline, CDR1 is ENHRY and CDR2 SYGVKD. V was pared by 3 bases and J by 5 bases, with 17 bases between. For the CDR3, the DNA is TGTGCCATCAGTGAAAACAGGGGGGGCTTAAACGAGCAGTACTTC. Translated: CAISENRGGLNEQYF.

The chain links TRBV28 to TRBJ1-1; D unclear. Germline assignment: CDR1 MDHEN and CDR2 SYDVKM. Trimming removed 3 bases at V and 1 base at J, with 6 bases between. This CDR3 has 13 amino acids. The DNA for the CDR3 is TGTGCCAGCAGTTTTCCCGGGAACACTGAAGCTTTCTTT. Encoded protein: CASSFPGNTEAFF.

The rearrangement links TRBV3-1 (or the pseudogene TRBV3-2) to TRBJ2-4; 11 nucleotides agree with TRBD1. From germline, CDR1 is LGHDT and CDR2 YNNKEL (reference sequence). V lost 4 bases, J lost 8 bases, and 7 bases stayed unmatched. This CDR3 comprises 15 residues. The CDR3 DNA is TGTGCCAGCAGCCCAGGACAGGGGGCGCGGGACATTCAGTACTTC. Amino acid sequence: CASSPGQGARDIQYF.

This chain uses TRBV14 with TRBJ1-4; a possible D gene is TRBD1 (5 bases). V was pared by 5 bases and J by 0 bases, with 19 bases between. The V gene's germline CDR1 is SGHDN and CDR2 FVKESK. This CDR3 comprises 18 residues. CDR3 DNA: TGTGCCAGCAGCTTGAGAGAATTTACGACAGCAACTAATGAAAAACTGTTTTTT. Protein product: CASSLREFTTATNEKLFF.

The chain is built from TRBV19 and TRBJ1-1, with no clear D. V shed 1 base and J shed 6 bases, with 9 bases lying between them. The CDR3 totals 13 residues. Germline V CDR1 and CDR2: LNHDA, SQIVND (reference sequence). The CDR3 DNA is TGTGCCAGTAGTATAGGAAGGGAGCCTGAAGCTTTCTTT. Translated: CASSIGREPEAFF.

The chain recombines TRBV5-1 with TRBJ1-1; 7 nucleotides align to TRBD1. V lost 1 base and J lost 0; bases outside the gene matches: 6. Germline CDR1 and CDR2: SGHRS and YFSETQ. The CDR3 runs 16 residues. CDR3 DNA: TGCGCCAGCAGCTTGTACCCGGGACAGTTGAACACTGAAGCTTTCTTT. Its protein product is CASSLYPGQLNTEAFF.

The chain couples TRBV24-1 to TRBJ2-1, with D possibly matching TRBD1 (6 bases). Trimming cost V 2 bases and J 5 bases, with 12 bases left between them. The CDR3 has 15 residues. Germline CDR1 and CDR2: KGHDR and SFDVKD. CDR3 nucleotides: TGTGCCACCAGTGATTGGGCAGGGGTTCACAATGAGCAGTTCTTC. Translating gives CATSDWAGVHNEQFF.

A few counts support this clone. The V gene is TRBV5-6, the J gene TRBJ1-4; 7 positions match TRBD1. Germline trimming cut 3 bases from V and 1 base from J; bases unmatched to any gene: 3. There are 15 residues in the CDR3. Per the germline V gene, CDR1 is SGHDT and CDR2 is YYEEEE. This CDR3 reads CASSWRDRTNEKLFF. CDR3 bases: TGTGCCAGCAGCTGGAGGGACAGAACTAATGAAAAACTGTTTTTT.

V usage is TRBV9 and J usage is TRBJ1-2; 8 positions match TRBD1. Losses at the gene ends were 2 bases for V and 0 bases for J; bases not matched to a gene: 0. The CDR3 spans 14 residues. CDR1 is SGDLS, CDR2 YYNGEE, per germline. CDR3 loop: CASSVGQANYGYTF. Here the CDR3 DNA reads TGTGCCAGCAGCGTGGGACAGGCTAACTATGGCTACACCTTC.

This chain connects TRBV6-4 to TRBJ2-1; possibly TRBD2 for D (5 bases). The V and J ends lost 5 bases and 4 bases respectively, with 18 bases between them. CDR1 and CDR2 from the germline V gene are MRHNA and SNTAGT. The CDR3 has 16 residues. The DNA for the CDR3 is TGTGCCAGCAGTCTATATCCAGCGGAAAAGTACAATGAGCAGTTCTTC. Its translation: CASSLYPAEKYNEQFF.

The gene calls are TRBV19 and TRBJ2-1, with D perhaps matching TRBD2 (5 bases). Germline V gene sequence: CDR1 LNHDA, CDR2 SQIVND (reference sequence). V shed 5 bases and J shed 5 bases, with 13 bases lying between them. CDR3 size: 14 residues. This chain's CDR3 is CASSGAADHNEQFF. The CDR3 nucleotides read TGTGCCAGTAGTGGAGCGGCGGACCACAATGAGCAGTTCTTC.

The gene calls are TRBV2 and TRBJ1-6; 7 bases are shared with TRBD1. CDR1 and CDR2 from the germline V gene are SNHLY and FYNNEI. Trimming took 9 bases from V and 7 from J; bases not matched to a gene: 6. This CDR3 region has 13 residues. The CDR3: CASYTGVNSPLHF. The CDR3 DNA is TGTGCCAGTTATACAGGGGTGAATTCACCCCTCCACTTT.